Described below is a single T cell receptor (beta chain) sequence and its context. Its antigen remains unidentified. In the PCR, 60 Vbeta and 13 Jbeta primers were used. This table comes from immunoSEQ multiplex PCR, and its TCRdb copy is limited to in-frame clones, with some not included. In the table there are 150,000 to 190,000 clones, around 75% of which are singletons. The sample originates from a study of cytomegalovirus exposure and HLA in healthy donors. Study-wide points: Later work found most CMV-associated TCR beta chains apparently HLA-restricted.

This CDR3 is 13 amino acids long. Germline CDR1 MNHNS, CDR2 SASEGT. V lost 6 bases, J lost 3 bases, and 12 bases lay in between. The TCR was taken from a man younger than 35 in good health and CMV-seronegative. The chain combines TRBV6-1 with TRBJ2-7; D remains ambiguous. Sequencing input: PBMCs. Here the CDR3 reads CASSSQALYEQYF. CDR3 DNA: TGTGCCAGCAGCTCTCAGGCACTCTACGAGCAGTACTTC.